Below are 30 T cell receptor beta chains sequenced from a single sample in a study of cytomegalovirus exposure and HLA in healthy donors. PCR was performed using 60 Vbeta and 13 Jbeta primers. Measured with immunoSEQ multiplex PCR; TCRdb has only the in-frame clones, and not every one. The sample has roughly 130,000 clones, about 74% seen once. Sequenced: PBMCs. The source is a woman aged 45 to 65 in good health and CMV-seropositive.

The chain joins TRBV2 to TRBJ2-1, with 7 bases that match TRBD2. The V gene's germline CDR1 is SNHLY and CDR2 FYNNEI. The CDR3 totals 14 residues. V was pared by 2 bases and J by 8 bases, with 6 bases of the junction left unmatched. CDR3 residues: CASSETTSVHEQFF. The CDR3 bases are TGTGCCAGCAGTGAAACCACTAGCGTCCATGAGCAGTTCTTC.

The gene calls are TRBV7-2 and TRBJ2-7, with TRBD1 matching 8 bases. V gave up 5 bases and J gave up 2 bases; unmatched junction bases: 2. Germline V lookup: CDR1 SGHTA, CDR2 FQGNSA. This CDR3 contains 13 residues. Here the CDR3 reads CASSMDRAYEQYF. For the CDR3, the DNA is TGTGCCAGCAGCATGGACAGGGCCTACGAGCAGTACTTC.

The V gene is TRBV30, the J gene TRBJ1-3; D unclear. V lost 4 bases and J lost 0, with 16 bases in between. From germline, CDR1 is GTSNPN and CDR2 SVGIG (reference sequence). CDR3 size: 16 residues. The CDR3 DNA is TGTGCCTGGACGATTGGAGGAGCTTACTCTGGAAACACCATATATTTT. It yields the protein CAWTIGGAYSGNTIYF. The full variable domain, its missing parts supplied by reference TRBV30 and TRBJ1-3, is SQTIHQWPATLVQPVGSPLSLECTVEGTSNPNLYWYRQAAGRGLQLLFYSVGIGQISSEVPQNLSASRPQDRQFILSSKKLLLSDSGFYLCAWTIGGAYSGNTIYFGEGSWLTVV.

The chain has TRBV4-3 and TRBJ2-7, with TRBD2 identical over 10 bases. Losses at the gene ends were 1 base for V and 1 base for J; bases not matched to a gene: 1. Per germline, CDR1 LGHNA and CDR2 YSLEER. This CDR3 region has 15 residues. The CDR3 loop is CASSQGAGGSYEQYF. The CDR3 region has the DNA TGCGCCAGCAGCCAAGGAGCGGGGGGGTCCTACGAGCAGTACTTC.

The chain combines TRBV14 with TRBJ2-7; D may be TRBD2 (7 bases). CDR3 size: 15 residues. The V and J ends lost 0 bases and 3 bases respectively, with 12 bases between them. CDR1 and CDR2 (germline): SGHDN, FVKESK. The CDR3 coding sequence is TGTGCCAGCAGCCAAGAGACGGGGGGCCTCTACGAGCAGTACTTC. Translated: CASSQETGGLYEQYF.

The CDR3 sequence is CASSVSLGTAGEKLFF. The CDR3 DNA follows: TGTGCCAGCAGCGTATCCCTCGGGACAGCAGGTGAAAAACTGTTTTTT. The V and J genes are TRBV9 and TRBJ1-4; 7 bases fit TRBD1. The V and J ends lost 1 base and 7 bases, in that order; junction bases with no gene match: 10. The CDR3 has 16 amino acids. The germline V gene encodes CDR1 SGDLS and CDR2 YYNGEE.

The rearrangement uses TRBV2 and TRBJ2-7; TRBD1 matches 12 bases. Germline CDR1 SNHLY, CDR2 FYNNEI. CDR3 size: 18 residues. J was trimmed by 0 bases and V by 6 bases; bases with no gene match: 12. The CDR3 region has the DNA TGTGCCAGCAGCTTCTCGACCGGGACAGGGGGCATCTCCTACGAGCAGTACTTC. Translating it yields CASSFSTGTGGISYEQYF. The full variable domain, with the rest looked up from reference TRBV2 and TRBJ2-7, is EPEVTQTPSHQVTQMGQEVILRCVPISNHLYFYWYRQILGQKVEFLVSFYNNEISEKSEIFDDQFSVERPDGSNFTLKIRSTKLEDSAMYFCASSFSTGTGGISYEQYFGPGTRLTVT.

This clone occurred many times. The chain links TRBV7-2 to TRBJ1-2; a weak D match, TRBD1 (5 bases). Germline lookup yields CDR1 SGHTA and CDR2 FQGNSA. V lost 1 base and J 12 bases, leaving 15 bases between the germline ends. The length of the CDR3 is 13 residues. CDR3 coding DNA: TGTGCCAGCAGCTTAGGGGCAGGGCAAGGGGACACCTTC. It translates to CASSLGAGQGDTF.

V gene TRBV2 combines with J gene TRBJ1-5, with 9 bases matching TRBD1. V lost 4 bases and J lost 4; bases outside the gene matches: 2. The CDR3 has 14 residues. CDR1 and CDR2 from the germline V gene are SNHLY and FYNNEI. This CDR3 is CASSGDRVNQPQHF. CDR3 DNA sequence: TGTGCCAGCAGTGGGGACAGGGTAAATCAGCCCCAGCATTTT.

The rearrangement links TRBV7-2 to TRBJ1-1; D remains ambiguous. Trimming pared 2 bases from V and 2 bases from J, leaving 12 bases between. CDR1 SGHTA and CDR2 FQGNSA come from the germline V gene. CDR3 size: 15 residues. CDR3 bases: TGTGCCAGCAGCTTAAATCGGAGAATAAACACTGAAGCTTTCTTT. Its translation: CASSLNRRINTEAFF.

The V and J genes are TRBV11-3 and TRBJ1-2; D unresolved. Germline loops: CDR1 SGHNT, CDR2 YENEEA. V dropped 3 bases and J dropped 3 bases, with 8 bases sitting between them. The CDR3 length is 13 residues. CDR3 sequence reads: CASSFAEDYGYTF. CDR3 DNA sequence: TGTGCCAGCAGCTTCGCAGAGGACTATGGCTACACCTTC.

The gene calls are TRBV2 and TRBJ1-2; D gene ambiguous. Germline V lookup: CDR1 SNHLY, CDR2 FYNNEI. V lost 3 bases and J lost 4, with 9 bases in between. The CDR3 totals 13 residues. This CDR3 reads CASSDGVGYGYTF. The DNA of the CDR3 is TGTGCCAGCAGTGACGGGGTGGGCTATGGCTACACCTTC.

The chain carries TRBV6-1 and TRBJ1-5, with D possibly being TRBD1 (5 bases). Looked up from germline, CDR1 is MNHNS and CDR2 is SASEGT. V lost 6 bases to trimming and J lost 11 bases, with 20 bases between them. CDR3 size: 14 residues. The CDR3 DNA sequence: TGTGCCAGCAGAAGGACAATTGAAGGGGAAGCCCAGCATTTT. This translates into CASRRTIEGEAQHF.

The chain is built from TRBV27 and TRBJ2-6; tentative D call: TRBD1 (5 bases). This CDR3 is built from 12 residues. Looked up from germline, CDR1 is MNHEY and CDR2 is SMNVEV (reference sequence). Trimming stripped 5 bases from V and 12 bases from J, with 11 bases between. The CDR3 DNA reads as TGTGCCAGCAGTCCCCAGGGTGGCGTCCTGACTTTC. Protein product: CASSPQGGVLTF.

The chain links TRBV7-9 to TRBJ2-1; 8 bases map to TRBD1. This CDR3 has 13 residues. V trimming: 3 bases; J trimming: 8 bases; junction bases outside the gene matches: 3. The germline gives CDR1 SEHNR, CDR2 FQNEAQ (reference sequence). Here the CDR3 reads CASSLTTGDEQFF. In DNA form, the CDR3 reads TGTGCCAGCAGCTTGACGACAGGGGATGAGCAGTTCTTC.

The chain combines TRBV28 with TRBJ1-2; D perhaps matches TRBD1 (5 bases). Trimming shortened V by 8 bases and J by 7 bases, and 23 bases separated the two germline ends. This CDR3 has 15 amino acids. In germline, CDR1 is MDHEN, CDR2 SYDVKM. The CDR3 DNA is TGTGCCAGCGACCCGGGTAGGGGCCCGGGGGGTGGCTACACCTTC. Translating gives CASDPGRGPGGGYTF.

The chain uses TRBV7-8 and TRBJ2-3, with TRBD1 matching over 7 bases. Germline values: CDR1 SGHVS, CDR2 FQNEAQ. The CDR3 is 13 residues long. After removal of 5 bases from V and 7 bases from J, the junction contained 6 bases not matched to a gene. The CDR3 bases are TGTGCCAGCAGCGTAAACAGGGGAAATACGCAGTATTTT. It yields the protein CASSVNRGNTQYF.

The chain employs TRBV6-5 and TRBJ2-1, with D unclear. Germline CDR1 reads MNHEY; CDR2 reads SVGAGI. Trimming removed 4 bases from V and 2 bases from J, with 6 bases in between. The CDR3 runs 13 residues. CDR3 region: CASSFFAYNEQFF. In DNA form, the CDR3 reads TGTGCCAGCAGTTTTTTCGCCTACAATGAGCAGTTCTTC.

The chain couples TRBV19 to TRBJ2-2; 8 nucleotides match TRBD1. The CDR3 runs to 14 residues. Looked up from germline, CDR1 is LNHDA and CDR2 is SQIVND (reference sequence). Trimming cost V 8 bases and J 4 bases; bases outside gene matches: 6. Written as DNA, the CDR3 is TGTGCCAGTCATCAGGGGGCGTTCACCGGGGAGCTGTTTTTT. Its protein is CASHQGAFTGELFF.

The chain combines TRBV2 with TRBJ2-2; possible D gene TRBD2, 6 bases. The germline CDR1 and CDR2 sequences are SNHLY and FYNNEI. The CDR3 loop spans 15 amino acids. V gave up 3 bases and J gave up 5 bases, with 13 bases separating them. The CDR3 spells CASSDRGGWTGELFF. The CDR3, as DNA: TGTGCCAGCAGTGATAGGGGAGGTTGGACCGGGGAGCTGTTTTTT.

This clone was observed a handful of times. CDR3 nucleotide sequence: TGCGCCAGCAGCCAAGCCCCAGGTTTGAGCTACAACTATGAGCAGTTCTTC. Translated: CASSQAPGLSYNYEQFF. The chain combines TRBV4-1 with TRBJ2-1; the D is unclear. CDR1 is MGHRA, CDR2 YSYEKL, per germline. V shed 1 base and J shed 8 bases, with 21 bases lying between them. This CDR3 is built from 17 residues.

The rearrangement links TRBV10-3 to TRBJ1-2; tentative D call: TRBD1 (5 bases). Germline CDR1 and CDR2: ENHRY and SYGVKD. This CDR3 is 14 amino acids long. V lost 3 bases, J lost 8 bases, and 16 bases lay in between. CDR3: CAISDSGHPSGYTF. The CDR3 nucleotides read TGTGCCATCAGTGATAGTGGACACCCGAGCGGCTACACCTTC.

The chain joins TRBV14 to TRBJ2-3, with D possibly matching TRBD2 (5 bases). The germline V gene encodes CDR1 SGHDN and CDR2 FVKESK. V shed 1 base and J shed 6 bases, with 14 bases lying between them. The CDR3 contains 15 residues. The CDR3 DNA reads TGTGCCAGCAGCCAAGGTTCCCTCGGGGTGGATACGCAGTATTTT. Its protein is CASSQGSLGVDTQYF.

The chain employs TRBV6-1 and TRBJ2-1; TRBD2 aligns across 8 bases. Germline V gives CDR1 MNHNS, CDR2 SASEGT. CDR3 length: 15 residues. V lost 5 bases and J lost 6; bases outside the gene matches: 9. CDR3 region: CASSSGLANFNEQFF. The CDR3 nucleotides read TGTGCCAGCAGTTCCGGACTAGCTAACTTCAATGAGCAGTTCTTC.

V is TRBV4-1 and J is TRBJ1-4, with 8 bases matching TRBD1. CDR1 MGHRA and CDR2 YSYEKL come from the germline V gene. The CDR3 spans 19 residues. J gave up 4 bases and V 3 bases, and 16 bases lay outside the gene matches. The CDR3 DNA reads as TGCGCCAGCAGCCAGGATGGGATCTCGACAGGGGCGTTTAATGAAAAACTGTTTTTT. This gives the protein CASSQDGISTGAFNEKLFF.

The chain uses TRBV2 and TRBJ1-5; 9 nucleotides line up with TRBD1. Germline CDR1 and CDR2: SNHLY and FYNNEI. The V segment lost 6 bases and the J segment 0 bases; nucleotides outside the gene matches: 6. The CDR3 sequence is 16 residues long. The CDR3 sequence: CASRGTGPYSNQPQHF. CDR3 nucleotides: TGTGCCAGCAGGGGGACAGGGCCGTATAGCAATCAGCCCCAGCATTTT.

The V gene is TRBV2, the J gene TRBJ2-2; 9 bases agree with TRBD1. The CDR3 runs to 14 residues. Trimming cost V 6 bases and J 7 bases; bases outside gene matches: 6. Germline CDR1 is SNHLY and CDR2 is FYNNEI. The CDR3 is CASRQGAAFGELFF. CDR3 in DNA: TGTGCCAGCAGACAGGGGGCTGCATTCGGGGAGCTGTTTTTT.

This clone is a singleton in its sample. The chain is built from TRBV5-6 and TRBJ2-5; 11 bases match TRBD2. V lost 0 bases to trimming and J lost 5 bases; unmatched junction nucleotides: 0. Germline-derived CDR1 and CDR2 are SGHDT and YYEEEE. This CDR3 is 14 amino acids long. This chain's CDR3 is CASSLASGRETQYF. DNA for the CDR3: TGTGCCAGCAGCTTGGCTAGCGGGAGGGAGACCCAGTACTTC.

This sequence joins TRBV5-1 and TRBJ2-2; TRBD1 might be the D (6 bases). The germline CDR1 and CDR2 sequences are SGHRS and YFSETQ. V was pared by 0 bases and J by 4 bases, with 10 bases between. The CDR3 runs to 15 residues. The CDR3 region is CASSLAGVGTGELFF. The CDR3, as DNA: TGCGCCAGCAGCTTGGCAGGGGTTGGCACCGGGGAGCTGTTTTTT.

This clone was observed a single time. The chain has TRBV6-1 and TRBJ1-6; 8 nucleotides agree with TRBD1. The CDR3 sequence is 17 residues long. V dropped 3 bases and J dropped 7; count of bases not matched to a gene: 11. The germline V gene has CDR1 MNHNS and CDR2 SASEGT. CDR3 amino acids: CASSDAGQGKRNSPLHF. The CDR3 bases are TGTGCCAGCAGTGACGCCGGACAGGGAAAAAGGAATTCACCCCTCCACTTT.